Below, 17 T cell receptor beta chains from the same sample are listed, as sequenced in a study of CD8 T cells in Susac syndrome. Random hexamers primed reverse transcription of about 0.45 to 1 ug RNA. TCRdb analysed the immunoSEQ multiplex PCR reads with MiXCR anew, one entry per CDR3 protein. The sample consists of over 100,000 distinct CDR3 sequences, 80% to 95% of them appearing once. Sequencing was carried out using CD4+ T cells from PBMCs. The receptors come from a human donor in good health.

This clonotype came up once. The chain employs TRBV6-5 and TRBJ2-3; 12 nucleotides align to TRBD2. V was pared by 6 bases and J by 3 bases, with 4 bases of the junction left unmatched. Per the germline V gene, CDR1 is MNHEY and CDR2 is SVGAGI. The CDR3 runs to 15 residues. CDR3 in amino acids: CASRIGTSGTDTQYF. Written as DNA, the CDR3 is TGTGCCAGCAGAATCGGGACTAGCGGGACAGATACGCAGTATTTT.

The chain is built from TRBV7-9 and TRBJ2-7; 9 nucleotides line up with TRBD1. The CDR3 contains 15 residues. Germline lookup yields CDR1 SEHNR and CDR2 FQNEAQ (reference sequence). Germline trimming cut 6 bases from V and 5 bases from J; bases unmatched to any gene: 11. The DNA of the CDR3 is TGTGCCAGCAGTTCGCGGACAGGGGACGTCCACGAGCAGTACTTC. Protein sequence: CASSSRTGDVHEQYF.

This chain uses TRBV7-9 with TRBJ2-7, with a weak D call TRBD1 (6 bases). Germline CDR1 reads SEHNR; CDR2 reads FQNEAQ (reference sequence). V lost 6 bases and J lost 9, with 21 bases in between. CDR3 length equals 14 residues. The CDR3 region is CASSQGSLGFGQYF. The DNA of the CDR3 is TGTGCCAGCAGTCAGGGGTCACTCGGGTTTGGGCAGTACTTC.

CDR3 DNA sequence: TGTGCCAGCAGTCCCCCCTACGAGCAGTACTTC. Residues: CASSPPYEQYF. J is TRBJ2-7 and V is TRBV5-4; D unclear. The CDR3 is 11 amino acids. In germline, CDR1 is SGHNT, CDR2 YYREEE (reference sequence). Trimming left V 5 bases short and J 2 bases short, with 5 bases between.

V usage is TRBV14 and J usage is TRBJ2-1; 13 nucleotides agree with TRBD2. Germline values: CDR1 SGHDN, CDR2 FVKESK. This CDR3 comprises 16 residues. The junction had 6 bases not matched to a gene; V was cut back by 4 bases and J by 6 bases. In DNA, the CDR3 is TGTGCCAGCAGCCGGCGACTAGCGGGAGGATCCAATGAGCAGTTCTTC. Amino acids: CASSRRLAGGSNEQFF.

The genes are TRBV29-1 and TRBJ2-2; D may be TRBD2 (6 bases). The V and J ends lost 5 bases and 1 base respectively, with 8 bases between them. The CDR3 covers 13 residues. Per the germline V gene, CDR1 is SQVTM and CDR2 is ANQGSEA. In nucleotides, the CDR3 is TGCAGCGTTACGGGAGAGAACACCGGGGAGCTGTTTTTT. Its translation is CSVTGENTGELFF.

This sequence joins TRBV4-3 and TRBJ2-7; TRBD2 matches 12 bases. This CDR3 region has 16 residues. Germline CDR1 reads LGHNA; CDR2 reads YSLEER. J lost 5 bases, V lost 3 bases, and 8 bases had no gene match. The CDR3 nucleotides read TGCGCCAGCAGCCAGGAACGACTAGCGGGGGATGACGAGCAGTACTTC. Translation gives CASSQERLAGDDEQYF.

The DNA of the CDR3 is TGTGCCATCAGACCCTCGGAAGCTAACTATGGCTACACCTTC. Translation gives CAIRPSEANYGYTF. The chain links TRBV10-3 to TRBJ1-2, with D uncertain. Trimming cost V 6 bases and J 0 bases, with 11 bases left between them. Germline V gene data show CDR1 as ENHRY and CDR2 as SYGVKD. The CDR3 totals 14 residues.

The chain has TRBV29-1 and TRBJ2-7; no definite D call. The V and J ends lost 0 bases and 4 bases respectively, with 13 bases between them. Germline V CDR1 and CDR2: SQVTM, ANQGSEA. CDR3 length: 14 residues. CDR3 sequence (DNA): TGCAGCGTTGAAGATCTTAGCCCCGGATACGAGCAGTACTTC. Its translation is CSVEDLSPGYEQYF.

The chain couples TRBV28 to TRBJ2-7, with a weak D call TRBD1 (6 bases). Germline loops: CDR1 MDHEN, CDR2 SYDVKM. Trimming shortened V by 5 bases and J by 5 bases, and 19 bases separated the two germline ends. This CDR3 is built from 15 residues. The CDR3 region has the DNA TGTGCCAGCAGTCCTTCGGGTGTTGGGGGCAACGAGCAGTACTTC. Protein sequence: CASSPSGVGGNEQYF.

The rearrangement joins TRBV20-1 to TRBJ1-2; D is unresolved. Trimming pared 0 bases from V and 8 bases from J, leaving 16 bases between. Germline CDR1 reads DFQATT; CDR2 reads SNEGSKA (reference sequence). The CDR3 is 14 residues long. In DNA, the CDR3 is TGCAGTGCTAGAGATACTAGAGGGCGAAGAGGCTACACCTTC. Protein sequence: CSARDTRGRRGYTF.

Here the CDR3 DNA reads TGTGCCGGAGCAGGGGCGTCTGGGCAGCCCCAGCATTTT. This gives the protein CAGAGASGQPQHF. The chain has TRBV12-3 or TRBV12-4 and TRBJ1-5; D is perhaps TRBD1 (6 bases). This CDR3 is 13 amino acids long. With 11 bases removed from V and 7 bases from J, the gap between germline ends came to 18 bases.

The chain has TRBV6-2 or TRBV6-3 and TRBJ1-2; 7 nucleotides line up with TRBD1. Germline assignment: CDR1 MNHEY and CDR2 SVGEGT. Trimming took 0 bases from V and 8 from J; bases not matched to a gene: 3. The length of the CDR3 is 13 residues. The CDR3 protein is CASSYSGGLGYTF. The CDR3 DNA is TGTGCCAGCAGTTACTCAGGGGGCTTGGGCTACACCTTC.

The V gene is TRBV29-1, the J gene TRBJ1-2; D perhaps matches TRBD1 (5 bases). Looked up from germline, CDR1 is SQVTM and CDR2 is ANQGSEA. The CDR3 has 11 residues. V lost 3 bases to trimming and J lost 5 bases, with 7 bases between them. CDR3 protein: CSVDGGYGYTF. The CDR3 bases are TGCAGCGTTGACGGGGGATATGGCTACACCTTC.

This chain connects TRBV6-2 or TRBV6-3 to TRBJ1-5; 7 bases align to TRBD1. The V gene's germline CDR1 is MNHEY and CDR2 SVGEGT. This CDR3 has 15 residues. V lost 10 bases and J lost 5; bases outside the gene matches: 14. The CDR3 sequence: CAIKERGRLDQPQHF. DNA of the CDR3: TGTGCCATCAAGGAAAGGGGGCGCTTGGATCAGCCCCAGCATTTT.

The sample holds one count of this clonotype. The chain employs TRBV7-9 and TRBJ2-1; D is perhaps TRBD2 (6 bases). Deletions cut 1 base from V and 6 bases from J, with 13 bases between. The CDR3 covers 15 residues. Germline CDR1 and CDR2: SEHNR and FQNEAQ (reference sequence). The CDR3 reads CASSLGQGGINEQFF. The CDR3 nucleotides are TGTGCCAGCAGCTTAGGCCAGGGAGGAATCAATGAGCAGTTCTTC.

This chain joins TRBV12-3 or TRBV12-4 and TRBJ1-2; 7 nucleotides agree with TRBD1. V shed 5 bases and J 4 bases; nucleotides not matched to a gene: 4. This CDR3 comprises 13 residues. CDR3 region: CASSTGVRYGYTF. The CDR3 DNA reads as TGTGCCAGCAGTACAGGGGTCCGCTATGGCTACACCTTC.